The present entry profiles one T cell receptor (beta chain) with its context. What it binds is not known. These donors counted as nominally healthy when sampled, but unrecorded immune exposures were likely. The data belong to a study of cytomegalovirus exposure and HLA in healthy donors. The overall study: From donors who were HLA-typed, an early data release held around 85 million unique TCRs. General study findings and limits: Investigators reported 150 to 200 TCR beta chains as tied to cytomegalovirus. In a later analysis, parvovirus B19, influenza, CMV and Epstein-Barr virus appeared linked to several top co-occurrence clusters.

Primers: 60 Vbeta forward and 13 Jbeta reverse. Assay used: immunoSEQ multiplex PCR; TCRdb lists only in-frame clones, some missing. The data show approximately 150,000 clones, around 78% seen once. Trimming took off 2 bases at V and 4 bases at J, with 18 bases between the two ends. CDR3 size: 16 residues. CDR1 KGHSH and CDR2 LQKENI come from the germline V gene. The chain uses TRBV18 and TRBJ2-7; D possibly corresponds to TRBD1 (6 bases). The TCR sequence derives from a woman in her forties in good health and CMV-seropositive. The sample was PBMCs. CDR3 bases: TGTGCCAGCTCACCAGAAGAGGGGGACGGAGTTTACGAGCAGTACTTC. It is translated as CASSPEEGDGVYEQYF.